These 8 T cell receptor beta chains were sequenced from one sample in a study of identical twins. A single record per CDR3 protein comes from TCRdb applying MiXCR to the 5' RACE reads. The table records approximately 1.8 million distinct CDR3 sequences, about 32% of them present only once. Sequences were obtained from cord blood. The source of these receptors is a newborn girl in good health.

The J gene is TRBJ2-7, the V gene TRBV7-2; the D is unclear. Germline CDR1 SGHTA, CDR2 FQGNSA. Trimming stripped 5 bases from V and 1 base from J, with 21 bases between. This CDR3 spans 17 amino acids. The CDR3 coding sequence is TGTGCCAGCAGCCACCCCATTATGGGCGTTCATTCCTACGAGCAGTACTTC. It is translated as CASSHPIMGVHSYEQYF. Supplemented by reference TRBV7-2 and TRBJ2-7, the full variable domain reads GAGVSQSPSNKVTEKGKDVELRCDPISGHTALYWYRQSLGQGLEFLIYFQGNSAPDKSGLPSDRFSAERTGGSVSTLTIQRTQQEDSAVYLCASSHPIMGVHSYEQYFGPGTRLTVT.

This clonotype has at least ten counts. The chain employs TRBV24-1 and TRBJ2-5, with D tentatively TRBD1 (6 bases). CDR1 is KGHDR and CDR2 is SFDVKD in the germline V gene. Trimming removed 3 bases at V and 2 bases at J, with 15 bases between. CDR3 length: 16 amino acids. CDR3 sequence: CATSDPTDRSQETQYF. In DNA, the CDR3 is TGTGCCACCAGTGATCCCACTGACAGGTCACAAGAGACCCAGTACTTC.

This clonotype has more than one count but fewer than ten. This chain links TRBV6-6 with TRBJ2-1; D uncertain. V was clipped by 4 bases and J by 11 bases, with 12 bases between them. The length of the CDR3 is 12 residues. In germline, CDR1 is MNHNY, CDR2 SVGAGI (reference sequence). This chain's CDR3 is CASSSTGDKQFF. The CDR3 DNA follows: TGTGCCAGCAGTTCCACTGGGGATAAGCAGTTCTTC.

This clonotype showed up just a few times. The rearrangement joins TRBV7-2 to TRBJ2-3; 9 bases line up with TRBD2. This CDR3 spans 14 amino acids. Looked up from germline, CDR1 is SGHTA and CDR2 is FQGNSA. V was pared by 5 bases and J by 5 bases, with 5 bases of the junction left unmatched. The CDR3: CASSRGLAIDTQYF. The CDR3 DNA sequence: TGTGCCAGCAGCCGCGGACTAGCGATAGATACGCAGTATTTT.

This clonotype was seen only a few times. This chain uses TRBV29-1 with TRBJ2-1, with 10 bases matching TRBD1. Germline CDR1 SQVTM, CDR2 ANQGSEA. V shed 3 bases and J 10 bases; nucleotides not matched to a gene: 6. The CDR3 totals 13 residues. CDR3 coding DNA: TGCAGCGTTGAGGACAGGGGGATACGGGAGCAGTTCTTC. The encoded protein is CSVEDRGIREQFF.

The chain employs TRBV20-1 and TRBJ2-7, with 7 bases identical to TRBD2. CDR1 and CDR2 from the germline V gene are DFQATT and SNEGSKA (reference sequence). Trimming at V came to 5 bases and at J to 7 bases, leaving 29 bases not matched to a gene. The CDR3 is 19 amino acids. The CDR3 here is CSAPARRGSSFSSYNEQYF. CDR3 DNA sequence: TGCAGTGCTCCGGCACGGCGGGGGAGCTCTTTCAGCTCCTACAATGAGCAGTACTTC.

This clonotype was picked up a small number of times. The V gene is TRBV20-1, the J gene TRBJ2-1, with D maybe TRBD2 (5 bases). The CDR3 is made up of 14 amino acids. Trimming stripped 3 bases from V and 4 bases from J, with 13 bases between. Germline assignment: CDR1 DFQATT and CDR2 SNEGSKA (reference sequence). The CDR3 protein is CSASRGAVYNEQFF. CDR3 bases: TGCAGTGCTAGCCGGGGTGCGGTTTACAATGAGCAGTTCTTC.

This clonotype has only a few counts. This rearrangement joins TRBV20-1 to TRBJ2-5; 7 bases are shared with TRBD1. The CDR3 extends over 15 amino acids. Germline lookup yields CDR1 DFQATT and CDR2 SNEGSKA (reference sequence). Losses at the gene ends were 4 bases for V and 3 bases for J; bases not matched to a gene: 11. The CDR3, as DNA: TGCAGTGCTAATTACCCCGGGACAGCTAAAGAGACCCAGTACTTC. It is translated as CSANYPGTAKETQYF.